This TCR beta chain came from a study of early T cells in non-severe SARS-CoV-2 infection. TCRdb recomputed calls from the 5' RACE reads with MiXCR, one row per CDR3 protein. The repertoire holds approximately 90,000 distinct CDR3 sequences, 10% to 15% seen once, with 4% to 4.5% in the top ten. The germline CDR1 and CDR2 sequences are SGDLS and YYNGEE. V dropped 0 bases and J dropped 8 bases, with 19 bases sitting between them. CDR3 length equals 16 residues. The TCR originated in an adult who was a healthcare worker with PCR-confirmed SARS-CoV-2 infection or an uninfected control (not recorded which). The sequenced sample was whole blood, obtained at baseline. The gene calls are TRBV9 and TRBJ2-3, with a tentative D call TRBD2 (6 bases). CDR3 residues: CASSVGSVGTDGTQYF. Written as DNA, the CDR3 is TGTGCCAGCAGCGTAGGTTCAGTCGGGACTGACGGTACGCAGTATTTT.